This T cell receptor beta chain was identified in a study of tumor-infiltrating lymphocytes in oesophageal squamous cell carcinoma. This clonotype was picked up many times. TCRdb redid the calling of the PCR reads with MiXCR, one entry per CDR3 protein. The table has approximately 7,800 distinct CDR3 sequences, approximately 15% seen once. The CDR3 is 13 amino acids. The germline V gene encodes CDR1 KGHSH and CDR2 LQKENI. The V end was cut by 2 bases, the J end by 4 bases, with 8 bases between. The sequenced sample consisted of blood. This sequence joins TRBV18 and TRBJ2-5; no reliable D call. The TCR sequence derives from a male donor with esophageal squamous cell carcinoma. The CDR3 region is CASSPIGGETQYF. CDR3 nucleotide sequence: TGTGCCAGCTCACCAATAGGTGGAGAGACCCAGTACTTC.